The 32 T cell receptor beta chains presented below share a single source sample, sequenced in a study of blood T cells in healthy people across ages. Through a sample-barcoded 5' primer and a J-beta primer mix, a second PCR was run for roughly 7 to 12 cycles. TCRdb reprocessed the 5' RACE reads via MiXCR and lists one record per CDR3 protein. Altogether hundreds of thousands of distinct CDR3 sequences are present, around two thirds being singletons, with the ten largest covering roughly 25%. Material for sequencing was blood. These receptors were collected from a man younger than 45 in good health.

This chain links TRBV28 with TRBJ1-2, with 8 bases identical to TRBD1. Germline CDR1 and CDR2: MDHEN and SYDVKM. Losses at the gene ends were 5 bases for V and 3 bases for J; bases not matched to a gene: 5. The CDR3 extends over 14 amino acids. The CDR3 sequence is CASSGQGVDYGYTF. In DNA form, the CDR3 reads TGTGCCAGCAGTGGACAGGGAGTAGACTATGGCTACACCTTC.

The genes are TRBV11-2 and TRBJ2-3; 10 bases match TRBD2. CDR1 and CDR2 from the germline V gene are SGHAT and FQNNGV. V trimming: 2 bases; J trimming: 2 bases; junction bases outside the gene matches: 4. This CDR3 has 16 amino acids. CDR3 nucleotides: TGTGCCAGCAGCTTATTAGCGGGGGGAACCACAGATACGCAGTATTTT. Protein sequence: CASSLLAGGTTDTQYF. Combining the CDR3 with reference TRBV11-2 and TRBJ2-3 gives the whole variable domain EAGVAQSPRYKIIEKRQSVAFWCNPISGHATLYWYQQILGQGPKLLIQFQNNGVVDDSQLPKDRFSAERLKGVDSTLKIQPAKLEDSAVYLCASSLLAGGTTDTQYFGPGTRLTVL.

J is TRBJ2-5 and V is TRBV20-1; a possible D gene is TRBD2 (6 bases). Germline assignment: CDR1 DFQATT and CDR2 SNEGSKA (reference sequence). Deletions cut 5 bases from V and 1 base from J, with 8 bases between. This CDR3 comprises 12 residues. The CDR3, as DNA: TGCAGTGCTCTGGGGGGCCAAGAGACCCAGTACTTC. As protein: CSALGGQETQYF.

This clonotype was detected only a few times. This chain joins TRBV2 and TRBJ1-6; no reliable D call. This CDR3 is 15 amino acids long. V lost 8 bases and J 0 bases, leaving 11 bases between the germline ends. Per germline, CDR1 SNHLY and CDR2 FYNNEI. Here the CDR3 reads CASSITSSYNSPLHF. CDR3 nucleotide sequence: TGTGCCAGCTCGATTACCAGCTCCTATAATTCACCCCTCCACTTT.

This rearrangement joins TRBV15 to TRBJ1-4, with 9 bases identical to TRBD1. This CDR3 region has 15 residues. Germline lookup yields CDR1 LNHNV and CDR2 YYDKDF (reference sequence). The V gene end was trimmed by 5 bases and the J gene end by 5 bases; junction bases not matched to a gene: 6. CDR3 in amino acids: CATSGSGTGNEKLFF. In DNA form, the CDR3 reads TGTGCCACCAGCGGCTCCGGGACAGGGAATGAAAAACTGTTTTTT.

This clonotype was detected only a few times. V gene TRBV29-1 combines with J gene TRBJ2-7; possible D gene TRBD1, 6 bases. V dropped 6 bases and J dropped 5 bases, with 8 bases sitting between them. This CDR3 contains 10 residues. Per the germline V gene, CDR1 is SQVTM and CDR2 is ANQGSEA. The CDR3 spells CSVRGDEQYF. CDR3 bases: TGCAGCGTCAGGGGCGACGAGCAGTACTTC.

CDR3 nucleotides: TGTGCCAGCAGCTCCCTTAAAGGGGTCTTCGAGCAGTACTTC. It encodes CASSSLKGVFEQYF. The rearrangement uses TRBV6-2 or TRBV6-3 and TRBJ2-7; D may be TRBD1 (5 bases). The CDR3 runs to 14 residues. V was pared by 6 bases and J by 6 bases, with 18 bases between. From germline, CDR1 is MNHEY and CDR2 SVGEGT.

The chain couples TRBV6-5 to TRBJ2-3; 10 bases agree with TRBD2. CDR3 length: 17 amino acids. J gave up 3 bases and V 0 bases, and 6 bases lay outside the gene matches. Germline V lookup: CDR1 MNHEY, CDR2 SVGAGI. DNA for the CDR3: TGTGCCAGCAGTTACTCTCATACTAGCGGGGAAACAGATACGCAGTATTTT. Amino acid sequence: CASSYSHTSGETDTQYF.

This chain uses TRBV30 with TRBJ2-4; D is undetermined. Matching the DNA end better, TRBJ2-7 makes the J call doubtful. Germline assignment: CDR1 GTSNPN and CDR2 SVGIG (reference sequence). This CDR3 has 11 amino acids. The CDR3 DNA reads as TGTGCCTGGAGTGGGAGTTACGAGCAGTACTTC. Amino acids: CAWSGSYEQYF.

V and J are TRBV11-2 and TRBJ2-3; 11 bases are shared with TRBD2. Germline CDR1 reads SGHAT; CDR2 reads FQNNGV. The CDR3 covers 16 residues. With 0 bases clipped from V and 9 bases from J, the junction kept 8 bases outside the gene matches. Here the CDR3 DNA reads TGTGCCAGCAGCTTAGACGGGGGTCTAGCGGGAGGAACGCAGTATTTT. Translated, it gives CASSLDGGLAGGTQYF.

The CDR3: CASSPGEDPETQYF. CDR3 sequence (DNA): TGTGCCAGCAGCCCCGGGGAGGACCCAGAGACCCAGTACTTC. V is TRBV6-6 and J is TRBJ2-5, with D maybe TRBD2 (6 bases). The germline CDR1 and CDR2 sequences are MNHNY and SVGAGI (reference sequence). V dropped 6 bases and J dropped 4 bases, with 15 bases sitting between them. The CDR3 loop spans 14 amino acids.

The CDR3 nucleotides are TGTGCCAGCACCTCTACTCGTGCGGGGGGCCCCGGGGAACTCGGGGAGCTGTTTTTT. This sequence encodes CASTSTRAGGPGELGELFF. The chain links TRBV11-2 to TRBJ2-2; 8 positions agree with TRBD2. Germline V gene data show CDR1 as SGHAT and CDR2 as FQNNGV. CDR3 length: 19 residues. V gave up 7 bases and J gave up 7 bases; unmatched junction bases: 23.

CDR3 DNA: TGTGCCAGCAGCTTAGCGCACACAGGCCAAGAGACCCAGTACTTC. It specifies CASSLAHTGQETQYF. This chain joins TRBV7-2 and TRBJ2-5; D might be TRBD1 (5 bases). Germline lookup yields CDR1 SGHTA and CDR2 FQGNSA. CDR3 length equals 15 residues. Between the trimmed V and J ends, which lost 0 bases and 1 base, there was a span of 9 bases.

This chain uses TRBV7-9 with TRBJ2-1; no clear D gene. The germline gives CDR1 SEHNR, CDR2 FQNEAQ (reference sequence). V was trimmed by 5 bases and J by 3 bases, leaving 17 bases between them. The CDR3 is made up of 16 amino acids. CDR3: CASSTDTRVVYNEQFF. Here the CDR3 DNA reads TGTGCCAGCAGCACCGATACCCGCGTCGTCTACAATGAGCAGTTCTTC.

A word on this clonotype: This may be a read error, as it is one base from a much larger clone. The chain carries TRBV24-1 and TRBJ2-1; unclear D gene. V lost 5 bases to trimming and J lost 13 bases, with 20 bases between them. The CDR3 length is 14 residues. The germline V gene encodes CDR1 KGHDR and CDR2 SFDVKD. The CDR3 protein is CATSGGGVKETQFF. Here the CDR3 DNA reads TGTGCCACCAGTGGGGGTGGGGTCAAAGAGACCCAGTTCTTC.

V is TRBV6-1 and J is TRBJ2-1; D call uncertain. This CDR3 spans 15 amino acids. V was clipped by 2 bases and J by 2 bases, with 10 bases between them. Germline CDR1 reads MNHNS; CDR2 reads SASEGT. DNA for the CDR3: TGTGCCAGCAGTGAAACGGGCAACCCCTACAATGAGCAGTTCTTC. Its protein is CASSETGNPYNEQFF.

This clonotype was recorded once. This clone may be a read error of a much larger clone one base away. V and J are TRBV9 and TRBJ2-1; D possibly corresponds to TRBD1 (7 bases). Trimming took 1 base from V and 2 from J, leaving 16 bases between them. This CDR3 contains 17 residues. Germline values: CDR1 SGDLS, CDR2 YYNGEE. Here the CDR3 DNA reads TGTGCCAGCAGCGTACAGCCCCGCGGGACAGCCTACAATGAGCAGTTCTTC. Translating it yields CASSVQPRGTAYNEQFF.

The chain links TRBV29-1 to TRBJ2-7, with D possibly TRBD1 on 6 matching bases. Trimming pared 7 bases from V and 3 bases from J, leaving 13 bases between. Germline CDR1 is SQVTM and CDR2 is ANQGSEA. The CDR3 spans 12 residues. The CDR3 nucleotides are TGCAGCGCTGCGGTCAGGGGCTACGAGCAGTACTTC. Translated: CSAAVRGYEQYF.

The V and J genes are TRBV12-3 or TRBV12-4 and TRBJ2-1; D is tentatively TRBD1 or TRBD2 (5 bases each). Trimming cost V 3 bases and J 6 bases, with 9 bases left between them. CDR3 length equals 13 residues. DNA for the CDR3: TGTGCCAGCAGTTTGGGGGAGTTCAATGAGCAGTTCTTC. As protein: CASSLGEFNEQFF.

V is TRBV7-2 and J is TRBJ2-7; D is unclear. The CDR3 consists of 14 residues. The germline CDR1 and CDR2 sequences are SGHTA and FQGNSA. Trimming cost V 3 bases and J 1 base, with 10 bases left between them. The CDR3 protein is CASSFVSTSYEQYF. As DNA, the CDR3 is TGTGCCAGCAGCTTTGTATCAACTTCCTACGAGCAGTACTTC.

V gene TRBV7-2 combines with J gene TRBJ2-1; the D gene is possibly TRBD1 (5 bases). The germline V and J ends were trimmed by 7 bases and 9 bases, with 19 bases remaining between them. The CDR3 contains 14 residues. The germline V gene encodes CDR1 SGHTA and CDR2 FQGNSA. The CDR3 nucleotides are TGTGCCAGCACCAACAGGCAGGGCTACGGTGAGCAGTTCTTC. Its translation is CASTNRQGYGEQFF.

As regards this clonotype: An end of the junction differs from the germline gene, which may be a read error. The chain couples TRBV24-1 to TRBJ2-5; no clear D. The V gene's germline CDR1 is KGHDR and CDR2 SFDVKD. This CDR3 contains 13 residues. The CDR3 sequence is CAISVPSGGTQYF. DNA of the CDR3: TGTGCCATCAGTGTGCCTTCCGGCGGGACCCAGTACTTC.

For the CDR3, the DNA is TGTGCCACCCAAGGGGGAGGAAATGAGCAGTTCTTC. As protein: CATQGGGNEQFF. The chain links TRBV15 to TRBJ2-1; perhaps D is TRBD1 or TRBD2 (6 bases each). The CDR3 has 12 amino acids. The germline CDR1 and CDR2 sequences are LNHNV and YYDKDF (reference sequence). Trimming shortened V by 8 bases and J by 7 bases, and 12 bases separated the two germline ends.

The chain is built from TRBV3-1 and TRBJ2-3; 11 nucleotides agree with TRBD2. The germline V gene encodes CDR1 LGHDT and CDR2 YNNKEL (reference sequence). This CDR3 is built from 19 residues. V shed 1 base and J 2 bases; nucleotides not matched to a gene: 11. The CDR3 region is CASSQALAGALPLTDTQYF. The CDR3 bases are TGTGCCAGCAGCCAAGCACTAGCGGGGGCCTTACCCCTCACAGATACGCAGTATTTT.

This clonotype was picked up a small number of times. The rearrangement uses TRBV7-3 and TRBJ2-2, with D uncertain. V gave up 6 bases and J gave up 7 bases, with 6 bases separating them. CDR1 SGHTA and CDR2 FQGTGA come from the germline V gene. The CDR3 sequence is 11 residues long. DNA of the CDR3: TGTGCCAGCAGTTTTGGCGGGGAGCTGTTTTTT. It translates to CASSFGGELFF.

The V and J genes are TRBV6-6 and TRBJ2-1; TRBD1 or TRBD2 may be the D gene (6 bases each). V shed 2 bases and J shed 9 bases, with 11 bases lying between them. Germline CDR1 and CDR2: MNHNY and SVGAGI (reference sequence). This CDR3 region has 13 residues. CDR3 sequence (DNA): TGTGCCAGCAGTTACGAGGGGGGATTTGAGCAGTTCTTC. Its protein product is CASSYEGGFEQFF.

This sequence joins TRBV3-1 and TRBJ2-3; no clear D gene. V was trimmed by 1 base and J by 0 bases, leaving 5 bases between them. This CDR3 has 14 amino acids. Germline CDR1 is LGHDT and CDR2 is YNNKEL (reference sequence). The CDR3 DNA sequence: TGTGCCAGCAGCCAAGGTATTAGCACAGATACGCAGTATTTT. It codes for CASSQGISTDTQYF.

J is TRBJ2-7 and V is TRBV4-1; a possible D gene is TRBD2 (6 bases). Germline CDR1 and CDR2: MGHRA and YSYEKL. V was clipped by 1 base and J by 7 bases, with 14 bases between them. This CDR3 is built from 14 residues. The CDR3 reads CASSQVAGSGEQYF. In nucleotides, the CDR3 is TGCGCCAGCAGCCAAGTGGCGGGGTCGGGTGAGCAGTACTTC.

This clonotype has only a few counts. This sequence joins TRBV29-1 and TRBJ2-7; 9 bases agree with TRBD1. This CDR3 comprises 14 residues. The germline V gene has CDR1 SQVTM and CDR2 ANQGSEA. Trimming removed 6 bases from V and 4 bases from J; junction bases left unmatched: 10. In DNA, the CDR3 is TGCAGCGTCACACGGGGACAGGGCTCTTACGAGCAGTACTTC. Its translation is CSVTRGQGSYEQYF.

V is TRBV28 and J is TRBJ2-1; the D gene is possibly TRBD2 (8 bases). This CDR3 contains 15 residues. Trimming stripped 6 bases from V and 4 bases from J, with 16 bases between. Germline CDR1 is MDHEN and CDR2 is SYDVKM. The CDR3 DNA sequence: TGTGCCAGCAGCCCCGGGAGGGGGCCATACAATGAGCAGTTCTTC. Residues: CASSPGRGPYNEQFF.

A few counts support this clonotype. V gene TRBV15 combines with J gene TRBJ2-5; 10 bases map to TRBD1. This CDR3 has 16 amino acids. Germline values: CDR1 LNHNV, CDR2 YYDKDF (reference sequence). Germline trimming cut 2 bases from V and 4 bases from J; bases unmatched to any gene: 7. The chain's CDR3 is CATSRFAGTGVETQYF. In DNA form, the CDR3 reads TGTGCCACCAGCAGATTCGCCGGGACAGGGGTAGAGACCCAGTACTTC.

The rearrangement links TRBV29-1 to TRBJ1-2; unclear D gene. Between the trimmed V and J ends, which lost 3 bases and 4 bases, there was a span of 15 bases. The CDR3 has 14 amino acids. Per the germline V gene, CDR1 is SQVTM and CDR2 is ANQGSEA. CDR3 nucleotide sequence: TGCAGCGTTGATAAGAGGGATGGAAGCTATGGCTACACCTTC. This encodes CSVDKRDGSYGYTF. Complete variable domain (other parts from reference TRBV29-1 and TRBJ1-2): SAVISQKPSRDICQRGTSLTIQCQVDSQVTMMFWYRQQPGQSLTLIATANQGSEATYESGFVIDKFPISRPNLTFSTLTVSNMSPEDSSIYLCSVDKRDGSYGYTFGSGTRLTVV.